This T cell receptor beta chain is from a study of blood T cell repertoires in COVID-19. Here immunoSEQ multiplex PCR was the method, and the copy in TCRdb shows in-frame clones only, minus some. This sample has about 160,000 clones, with 87% found just once. This TCR derives from a woman between 40 and 50 years old who had been exposed to COVID-19. The sample taken for sequencing was PBMCs or T cells enriched from blood (not recorded which).

This chain's CDR3 is CASSIEGQDEKLFF. CDR3 in DNA: TGCGCCAGCAGCATCGAAGGACAGGATGAAAAACTGTTTTTT. The chain combines TRBV5-1 with TRBJ1-4; 7 positions agree with TRBD1. CDR1 is SGHRS and CDR2 is YFSETQ in the germline V gene. CDR3 length equals 14 residues. Trimming removed 4 bases from V and 6 bases from J; junction bases left unmatched: 6. The full variable domain, rest sourced from reference TRBV5-1 and TRBJ1-4, is KAGVTQTPRYLIKTRGQQVTLSCSPISGHRSVSWYQQTPGQGLQFLFEYFSETQRNKGNFPGRFSGRQFSNSRSEMNVSTLELGDSALYLCASSIEGQDEKLFFGSGTQLSVL.